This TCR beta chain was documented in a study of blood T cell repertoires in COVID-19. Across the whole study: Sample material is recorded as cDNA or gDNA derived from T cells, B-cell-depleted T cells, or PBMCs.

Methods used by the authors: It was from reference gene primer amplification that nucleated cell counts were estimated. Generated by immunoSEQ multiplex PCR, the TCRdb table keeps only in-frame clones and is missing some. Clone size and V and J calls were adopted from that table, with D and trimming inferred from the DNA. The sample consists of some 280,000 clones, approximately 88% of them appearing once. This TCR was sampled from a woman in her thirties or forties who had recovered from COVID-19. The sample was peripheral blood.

DNA of the CDR3: TGTGCCAGCAGCGTCTCCATCTGGGGCGAGGTATTGGTCAAAAACATTCAGTACTTC. Protein: CASSVSIWGEVLVKNIQYF. The chain uses TRBV7-9 and TRBJ2-4, with TRBD1 as a possible D gene (5 bases). The CDR3 contains 19 residues. Germline CDR1 and CDR2: SEHNR and FQNEAQ (reference sequence). V lost 5 bases and J lost 3, with 26 bases in between.